This record covers a single T cell receptor (beta chain). The data derive from a study of blood T cell repertoires in COVID-19. Across the study: The United States, Italy and Spain provided the acute and convalescent COVID-19 samples.

In the study's own analysis: Amplification of reference gene primers was used by the study to estimate nucleated cell counts. TCRdb keeps only in-frame clones here, not all; method: immunoSEQ multiplex PCR. That table supplies the V and J calls and clone size; D and trimming were determined from the DNA. The sample records 300,000 to 400,000 clones, around 86% being singletons. This CDR3 region has 15 residues. Germline trimming cut 3 bases from V and 5 bases from J; bases unmatched to any gene: 5. CDR1 and CDR2 from the germline V gene are ENHRY and SYGVKD. J is TRBJ1-5 and V is TRBV10-3; 9 positions agree with TRBD1. The clonotype was recovered from a man in his fifties or sixties with active or convalescent COVID-19. The specimen sequenced was peripheral blood. In DNA, the CDR3 is TGTGCCATCAGTGACGGACAGGGGATTGATCAGCCCCAGCATTTT. It is translated as CAISDGQGIDQPQHF.